The text below deals with one TCR beta chain. Its antigen is unidentified. This entry comes from a study of shared clonotypes between healthy human individuals. Study-level points and caveats: Memory subsets generally showed smaller estimated richness than naive subsets did. Clonotype sharing among donors was thought likely to change with sequencing depth.

The CDR3 is made up of 21 amino acids. Germline lookup yields CDR1 ENHRY and CDR2 SYGVKD. V shed 5 bases and J 4 bases; nucleotides not matched to a gene: 17. Data came from immunoSEQ multiplex PCR; TCRdb stores just in-frame clones and leaves some out. The sample holds over 950,000 clones, roughly 80% seen once. This receptor was obtained from a man aged 18 to 29 in good health. Some clones in this sample may be carry-over from other donors' samples. This rearrangement joins TRBV10-3 to TRBJ2-1; 16 bases agree with TRBD2. The source material was memory CD4+ T cells from PBMCs. Sample subset: CD45RA-negative fraction. The CDR3 loop is CAISKRSGTSGRDRTYNEQFF. CDR3 DNA sequence: TGTGCCATCAGTAAAAGATCCGGGACTAGCGGGAGGGATAGGACATACAATGAGCAGTTCTTC.